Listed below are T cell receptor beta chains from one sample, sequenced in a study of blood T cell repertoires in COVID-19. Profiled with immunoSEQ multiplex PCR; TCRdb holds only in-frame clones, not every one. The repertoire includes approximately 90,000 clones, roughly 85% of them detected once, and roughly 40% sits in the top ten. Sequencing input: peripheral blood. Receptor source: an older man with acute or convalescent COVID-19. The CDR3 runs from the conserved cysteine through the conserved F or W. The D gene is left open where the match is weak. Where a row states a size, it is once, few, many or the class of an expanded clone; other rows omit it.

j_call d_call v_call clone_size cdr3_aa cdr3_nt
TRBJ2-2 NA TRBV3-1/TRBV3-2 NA CASSSSTGATGELFF TGTGCCAGCAGCAGCTCGACAGGAGCCACCGGGGAGCTGTTTTTT
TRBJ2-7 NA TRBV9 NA CASSVPSYEQYF TGTGCCAGCAGCGTACCTTCCTACGAGCAGTACTTC
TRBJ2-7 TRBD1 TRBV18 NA CASSPGQQDYEQYF TGTGCCAGCTCACCGGGACAGCAGGACTACGAGCAGTACTTC
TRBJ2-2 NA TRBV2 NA CASRAGGNGELFF TGTGCCAGCCGTGCTGGAGGGAACGGGGAGCTGTTTTTT
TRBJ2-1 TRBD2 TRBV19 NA CASSLLAGGPGEQFF TGTGCCAGTAGCCTACTAGCGGGAGGGCCGGGTGAGCAGTTCTTC
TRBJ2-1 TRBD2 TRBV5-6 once CASSLTSGVNNEQFF TGTGCCAGCAGCTTGACTAGCGGGGTAAACAATGAGCAGTTCTTC
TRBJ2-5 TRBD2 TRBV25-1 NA CASSTGLAGAETQYF TGTGCCAGCAGTACCGGACTAGCGGGAGCAGAGACCCAGTACTTC
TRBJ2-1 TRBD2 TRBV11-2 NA CASSLGSGRSYNEQFF TGTGCCAGCAGCTTAGGAAGCGGGAGGTCGTACAATGAGCAGTTCTTC
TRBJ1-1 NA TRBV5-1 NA CASSQPGGTEAFF TGCGCCAGCAGCCAGCCGGGTGGCACTGAAGCTTTCTTT
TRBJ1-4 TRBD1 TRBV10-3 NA CAISDPEPTGGREKLFF TGTGCCATCAGTGACCCCGAGCCGACAGGGGGCCGTGAAAAACTGTTTTTT
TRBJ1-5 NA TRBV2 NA CASRTGSYRNQPQHF TGTGCCAGCCGTACGGGGAGTTATCGCAATCAGCCCCAGCATTTT
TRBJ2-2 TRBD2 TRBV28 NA CASSLARGGGTGELFF TGTGCCAGCAGTTTGGCGCGGGGGGGTGGCACCGGGGAGCTGTTTTTT
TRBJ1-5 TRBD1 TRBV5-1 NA CASSLETGGSQPQHF TGCGCCAGCAGCTTGGAGACAGGGGGCAGTCAGCCCCAGCATTTT
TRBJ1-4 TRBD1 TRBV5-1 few CASRGTVPEKLFF TGCGCCAGCAGGGGGACAGTCCCCGAAAAACTGTTTTTT
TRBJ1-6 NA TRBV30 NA CAWGGGNNSPLHF TGTGCCTGGGGGGGAGGGAATAATTCACCCCTCCACTTT
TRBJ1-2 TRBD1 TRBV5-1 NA CASSLGTANYGYTF TGCGCCAGCAGCTTAGGGACAGCTAACTATGGCTACACCTTC
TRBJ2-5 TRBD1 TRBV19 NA CASSPRDRGRLVETQYF TGTGCCAGTAGTCCCCGGGACAGGGGTCGATTGGTAGAGACCCAGTACTTC
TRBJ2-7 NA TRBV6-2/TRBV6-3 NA CASSYTQGIGYEQYF TGTGCCAGCAGTTACACTCAGGGGATAGGCTACGAGCAGTACTTC